This entry lists 24 T cell receptor beta chains sequenced from one sample in a study of response to subunit inactivated influenza vaccine. From the RT-PCR reads, TCRdb called clonotypes with MiXCR, one entry per CDR3 protein. Here the sample spans around 570,000 distinct CDR3 sequences, roughly 12% being singletons. These records were also assigned to another study, of T cells expressing NK-cell markers. Turning to that study: Template switching by 5'RACE with UMIs generated the TCR beta cDNA.

The material sequenced was PBMCs from blood, taken on the day of vaccination. The source of these receptors is a man aged 50-60 years who received an inactivated influenza vaccine.

The chain has TRBV6-4 and TRBJ1-2, with 7 bases identical to TRBD1. The V and J ends lost 3 bases and 9 bases, in that order; junction bases with no gene match: 10. In germline, CDR1 is MRHNA, CDR2 SNTAGT. CDR3 length: 14 residues. CDR3 protein: CASSETGRGVRYTF. DNA for the CDR3: TGTGCCAGCAGTGAGACAGGGAGGGGAGTTCGCTACACCTTC.

The chain couples TRBV13 to TRBJ2-2, with TRBD1 as a possible D gene (6 bases). This CDR3 region has 18 residues. V was pared by 5 bases and J by 2 bases, with 21 bases between. Germline CDR1 PRHDT, CDR2 FYEKMQ (reference sequence). DNA of the CDR3: TGTGCCAGCAGCCCCTTCCGTACTGGCAGGGGAAACACCGGGGAGCTGTTTTTT. Amino acid sequence: CASSPFRTGRGNTGELFF.

This clonotype was observed at least ten times. This chain joins TRBV6-1 and TRBJ1-2, with 8 positions matching TRBD1. The CDR3 contains 19 residues. Germline CDR1 and CDR2: MNHNS and SASEGT. V dropped 3 bases and J dropped 4; count of bases not matched to a gene: 19. The CDR3 region is CASSDWATGTGGLFYGYTF. CDR3 nucleotides: TGTGCCAGCAGTGATTGGGCGACCGGGACAGGAGGCTTATTCTATGGCTACACCTTC.

CDR3 DNA: TGCGCCAGCAGCCAAGATGGCCGCAGCTCTGGCTACACCTTC. Translation: CASSQDGRSSGYTF. The chain has TRBV4-1 and TRBJ1-2; D is undetermined. V was shortened by 0 bases and J by 7 bases, with 12 bases between the two germline ends. The CDR3 runs to 14 residues. Germline V CDR1 and CDR2: MGHRA, YSYEKL.

The chain links TRBV14 to TRBJ2-2; maybe TRBD2 (5 bases). The CDR3 runs to 12 residues. The germline V and J ends were trimmed by 3 bases and 6 bases, with 5 bases remaining between them. Looked up from germline, CDR1 is SGHDN and CDR2 is FVKESK. This CDR3 is CASSHGAGELFF. In DNA form, the CDR3 reads TGTGCCAGCAGCCACGGGGCCGGGGAGCTGTTTTTT.

This clonotype showed up many times. The chain's CDR3 is CASSSGAGSNNEKLFF. DNA for the CDR3: TGTGCCAGCAGCTCAGGGGCTGGTTCCAATAATGAAAAACTGTTTTTT. This rearrangement joins TRBV7-6 to TRBJ1-4, with D possibly TRBD1 on 6 matching bases. Trimming cost V 4 bases and J 4 bases, with 16 bases left between them. Germline V lookup: CDR1 SGHVS, CDR2 FNYEAQ. This CDR3 has 16 amino acids. Full variable domain (rest looked up from reference TRBV7-6 and TRBJ1-4): GAGVSQSPRYKVTKRGQDVALRCDPISGHVSLYWYRQALGQGPEFLTYFNYEAQQDKSGLPNDRFSAERPEGSISTLTIQRTEQRDSAMYRCASSSGAGSNNEKLFFGSGTQLSVL.

The rearrangement links TRBV6-1 to TRBJ1-2; D is perhaps TRBD1 (5 bases). CDR3 length: 13 amino acids. Trimming shortened V by 6 bases and J by 4 bases, and 12 bases separated the two germline ends. CDR1 and CDR2 from the germline V gene are MNHNS and SASEGT. As DNA, the CDR3 is TGTGCCAGCAGGACTGGGACCCGCTATGGCTACACCTTC. This gives the protein CASRTGTRYGYTF.

This clonotype was counted only a few times. The gene calls are TRBV11-2 and TRBJ2-3; TRBD2 is a possible D gene (5 bases). The ends were cut back, 8 bases at V and 0 bases at J, with 9 bases in the middle. The CDR3 has 13 residues. The germline CDR1 and CDR2 sequences are SGHAT and FQNNGV. CDR3 region: CASQRTSTDTQYF. The CDR3 region has the DNA TGTGCCAGCCAACGGACTAGCACAGATACGCAGTATTTT.

This clonotype showed up just once. The V gene is TRBV12-3 or TRBV12-4, the J gene TRBJ2-5; TRBD2 matches at 12 bases. The J segment lost 4 bases and the V segment lost 0 bases, leaving 6 bases of the junction unmatched. The CDR3 runs 17 residues. The CDR3 DNA reads as TGTGCCAGCAGTTTAGCCCGACTAGCGGGAGCGACAGAGACCCAGTACTTC. Translating it yields CASSLARLAGATETQYF.

The chain uses TRBV18 and TRBJ2-3, with D unresolved. Germline-derived CDR1 and CDR2 are KGHSH and LQKENI. V lost 3 bases and J 7 bases, leaving 8 bases between the germline ends. The CDR3 spans 12 residues. CDR3 DNA sequence: TGTGCCAGCTCACCTTCATCTTATACGCAGTATTTT. Amino acids: CASSPSSYTQYF.

The chain carries TRBV4-1 and TRBJ2-3; D is undetermined. In germline, CDR1 is MGHRA, CDR2 YSYEKL. V was clipped by 1 base and J by 3 bases, with 8 bases between them. The CDR3 extends over 14 amino acids. The CDR3: CASSQGVGTDTQYF. The CDR3 bases are TGCGCCAGCAGCCAAGGCGTGGGGACAGATACGCAGTATTTT.

This clonotype occurred many times. The chain joins TRBV29-1 to TRBJ1-2; 9 nucleotides match TRBD1. Per germline, CDR1 SQVTM and CDR2 ANQGSEA. The CDR3 length is 14 residues. V shed 6 bases, J shed 4 bases, and the junction held 9 bases outside the gene matches. In DNA, the CDR3 is TGCAGCGTACCCAGACAGGGGGGTAGCTATGGCTACACCTTC. This encodes CSVPRQGGSYGYTF.

The rearrangement links TRBV6-1 to TRBJ2-6; possible D gene TRBD1, 6 bases. The CDR3 has 17 amino acids. V was pared by 4 bases and J by 0 bases, with 13 bases between. Germline V gene sequence: CDR1 MNHNS, CDR2 SASEGT. The CDR3 DNA reads as TGTGCCAGCAGTGCCGGACAGTTCACCTCTGGGGCCAACGTCCTGACTTTC. As protein: CASSAGQFTSGANVLTF.

The chain has TRBV27 and TRBJ2-7, with D unclear. With 4 bases removed from V and 7 bases from J, the gap between germline ends came to 11 bases. The germline V gene encodes CDR1 MNHEY and CDR2 SMNVEV (reference sequence). This CDR3 has 12 residues. The CDR3 loop reads CASSSLHREQYF. The CDR3 DNA follows: TGTGCCAGCAGTTCCCTCCATCGGGAGCAGTACTTC.

The table lists this clonotype with many counts. The gene calls are TRBV29-1 and TRBJ2-1; 8 positions match TRBD2. CDR3 size: 13 residues. V was clipped by 4 bases and J by 7 bases; unmatched bases: 6. CDR1 and CDR2 (germline): SQVTM, ANQGSEA. The CDR3 DNA reads TGCAGCGTTGTAGGACTAGCTTGGAATGAGCAGTTCTTC. Protein: CSVVGLAWNEQFF.

The chain recombines TRBV19 with TRBJ2-1; 9 bases are a match to TRBD1. CDR1 is LNHDA, CDR2 SQIVND, per germline (reference sequence). The V gene end was trimmed by 9 bases and the J gene end by 4 bases; junction bases not matched to a gene: 4. CDR3 length equals 13 residues. The CDR3 protein is CASGQGYYNEQFF. The DNA for the CDR3 is TGTGCCAGCGGACAGGGGTATTACAATGAGCAGTTCTTC. Combining the CDR3 with reference TRBV19 and TRBJ2-1 gives the whole variable domain DGGITQSPKYLFRKEGQNVTLSCEQNLNHDAMYWYRQDPGQGLRLIYYSQIVNDFQKGDIAEGYSVSREKKESFPLTVTSAQKNPTAFYLCASGQGYYNEQFFGPGTRLTVL.

The chain links TRBV6-2 or TRBV6-3 to TRBJ2-1, with D perhaps TRBD2 (6 bases). Deletions cut 2 bases from V and 0 bases from J, with 17 bases between. The CDR3 spans 18 residues. The germline V gene has CDR1 MNHEY and CDR2 SVGEGT. CDR3 coding DNA: TGTGCCAGCAGTTACACGGGGGACTTTCCGAGCTCCTACAATGAGCAGTTCTTC. Protein product: CASSYTGDFPSSYNEQFF.

This clonotype has only a few counts. The chain couples TRBV5-1 to TRBJ2-1; TRBD1 agrees at 9 bases. The V segment lost 2 bases and the J segment 2 bases; nucleotides outside the gene matches: 2. The CDR3 totals 15 residues. Germline CDR1 is SGHRS and CDR2 is YFSETQ. CDR3 region: CASSLQGATYNEQFF. The CDR3 DNA follows: TGCGCCAGCAGCTTACAGGGGGCTACCTACAATGAGCAGTTCTTC.

V usage is TRBV7-8 and J usage is TRBJ1-5; D ambiguous. Germline-derived CDR1 and CDR2 are SGHVS and FQNEAQ. The V and J ends lost 5 bases and 9 bases respectively, with 17 bases between them. This CDR3 is 14 amino acids long. In DNA form, the CDR3 reads TGTGCCAGCAGCGCGGACGGGTTCTACTGGCCCCAGCATTTT. Translating it yields CASSADGFYWPQHF. The whole variable domain, remainder taken from reference TRBV7-8 and TRBJ1-5, is GAGVSQSPRYKVAKRGQDVALRCDPISGHVSLFWYQQALGQGPEFLTYFQNEAQLDKSGLPSDRFFAERPEGSVSTLKIQRTQQEDSAVYLCASSADGFYWPQHFGDGTRLSIL.

This clonotype came up a few times. The chain recombines TRBV5-1 with TRBJ2-3; perhaps TRBD1 as D (6 bases). This CDR3 is 15 amino acids long. The germline V and J ends were trimmed by 5 bases and 0 bases, with 13 bases remaining between them. Germline lookup yields CDR1 SGHRS and CDR2 YFSETQ. CDR3 coding DNA: TGCGCCAGCAGGTCAGGGGTATGGAGCACAGATACGCAGTATTTT. Protein sequence: CASRSGVWSTDTQYF. Together with reference TRBV5-1 and TRBJ2-3, the CDR3 gives the full variable domain: KAGVTQTPRYLIKTRGQQVTLSCSPISGHRSVSWYQQTPGQGLQFLFEYFSETQRNKGNFPGRFSGRQFSNSRSEMNVSTLELGDSALYLCASRSGVWSTDTQYFGPGTRLTVL.

This clonotype was detected a few times. This rearrangement joins TRBV4-3 to TRBJ1-2; possible D gene TRBD1, 6 bases. The germline V gene has CDR1 LGHNA and CDR2 YSLEER. Trimming removed 3 bases at V and 2 bases at J, with 13 bases between. The CDR3 totals 15 residues. This CDR3 reads CASSHKRDTNYGYTF. The CDR3 DNA follows: TGCGCCAGCAGCCATAAAAGGGACACAAACTATGGCTACACCTTC.

The chain is built from TRBV7-8 and TRBJ2-1; 8 bases are a match to TRBD2. Looked up from germline, CDR1 is SGHVS and CDR2 is FQNEAQ. Trimming took 4 bases from V and 8 from J; bases not matched to a gene: 10. The CDR3 is 15 residues long. CDR3 nucleotides: TGTGCCAGCAGCTCCAACCGGACTAGCATGCATGAGCAGTTCTTC. Translation: CASSSNRTSMHEQFF.

As DNA, the CDR3 is TGTGCCAGCAGACGCGATGCTGGGACAGGCCGAATATCTGAAGCTTTCTTT. Protein: CASRRDAGTGRISEAFF. The rearrangement uses TRBV6-1 and TRBJ1-1; TRBD1 agrees at 8 bases. With V trimmed by 6 bases and J by 6 bases, 18 bases remained unmatched. Germline CDR1 is MNHNS and CDR2 is SASEGT. This CDR3 is 17 amino acids long.

CDR3 loop: CASWSGAKNIQYF. In nucleotides, the CDR3 is TGCGCCAGCTGGTCAGGGGCCAAAAACATTCAGTACTTC. V usage is TRBV10-2 and J usage is TRBJ2-4, with D perhaps TRBD1 (5 bases). The V gene's germline CDR1 is WSHSY and CDR2 SAAADI. CDR3 length: 13 amino acids. V was shortened by 8 bases and J by 1 base, with 9 bases between the two germline ends.